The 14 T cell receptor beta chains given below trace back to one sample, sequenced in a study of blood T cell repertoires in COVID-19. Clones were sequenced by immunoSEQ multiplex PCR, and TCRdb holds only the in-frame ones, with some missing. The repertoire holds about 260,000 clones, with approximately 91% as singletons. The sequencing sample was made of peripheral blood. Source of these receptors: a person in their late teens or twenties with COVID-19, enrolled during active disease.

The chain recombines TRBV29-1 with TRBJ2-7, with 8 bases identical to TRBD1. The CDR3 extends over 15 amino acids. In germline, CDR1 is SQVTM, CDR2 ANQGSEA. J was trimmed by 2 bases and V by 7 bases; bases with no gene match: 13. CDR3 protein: CSAWGPRDRTYEQYF. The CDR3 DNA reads TGCAGCGCTTGGGGCCCCCGGGACAGGACCTACGAGCAGTACTTC.

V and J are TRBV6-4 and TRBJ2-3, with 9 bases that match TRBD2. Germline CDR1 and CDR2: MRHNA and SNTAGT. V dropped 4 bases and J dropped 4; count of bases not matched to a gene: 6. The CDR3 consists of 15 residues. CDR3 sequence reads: CASSGVAGASDTQYF. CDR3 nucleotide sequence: TGTGCCAGCAGTGGAGTAGCGGGAGCGTCAGATACGCAGTATTTT.

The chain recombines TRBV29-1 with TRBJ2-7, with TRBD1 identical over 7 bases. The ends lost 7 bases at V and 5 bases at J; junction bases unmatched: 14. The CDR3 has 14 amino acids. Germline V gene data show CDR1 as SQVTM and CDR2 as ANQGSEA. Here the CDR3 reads CSARGGGSVDEQYF. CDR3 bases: TGCAGCGCAAGAGGGGGCGGCAGTGTAGACGAGCAGTACTTC.

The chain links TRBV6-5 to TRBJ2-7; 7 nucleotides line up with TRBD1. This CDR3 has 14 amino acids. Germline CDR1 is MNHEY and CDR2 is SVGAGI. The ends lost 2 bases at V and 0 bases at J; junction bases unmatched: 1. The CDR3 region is CASSYGDSSYEQYF. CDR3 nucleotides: TGTGCCAGCAGTTACGGGGACAGCTCCTACGAGCAGTACTTC.

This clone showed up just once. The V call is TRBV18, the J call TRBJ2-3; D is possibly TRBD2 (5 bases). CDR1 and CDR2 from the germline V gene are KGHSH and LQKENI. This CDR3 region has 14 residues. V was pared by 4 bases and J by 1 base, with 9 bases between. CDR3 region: CASSRGLGTDTQYF. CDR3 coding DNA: TGTGCCAGCTCACGCGGGTTAGGCACAGATACGCAGTATTTT.

CDR3 region: CASSLGTSGETQYF. The DNA for the CDR3 is TGTGCCAGCAGCTTAGGGACTAGCGGAGAGACCCAGTACTTC. The V gene is TRBV5-4, the J gene TRBJ2-5; 11 nucleotides line up with TRBD2. The CDR3 runs 14 residues. V lost 2 bases, J lost 4 bases, and 1 base stayed unmatched. Germline CDR1 is SGHNT and CDR2 is YYREEE (reference sequence).

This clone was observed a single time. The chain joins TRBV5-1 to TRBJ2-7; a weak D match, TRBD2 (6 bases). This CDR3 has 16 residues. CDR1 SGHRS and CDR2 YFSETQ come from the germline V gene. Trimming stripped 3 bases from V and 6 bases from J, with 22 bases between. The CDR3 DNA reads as TGCGCCAGCAGCTCGTACCTTAGCGGCCCTCCAGGCGAGCAGTACTTC. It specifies CASSSYLSGPPGEQYF.

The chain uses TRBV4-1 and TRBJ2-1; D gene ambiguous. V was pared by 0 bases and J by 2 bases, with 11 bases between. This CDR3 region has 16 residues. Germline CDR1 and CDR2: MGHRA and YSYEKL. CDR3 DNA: TGCGCCAGCAGCCAAGATGGAGTTGGAACCTACAATGAGCAGTTCTTC. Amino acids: CASSQDGVGTYNEQFF.

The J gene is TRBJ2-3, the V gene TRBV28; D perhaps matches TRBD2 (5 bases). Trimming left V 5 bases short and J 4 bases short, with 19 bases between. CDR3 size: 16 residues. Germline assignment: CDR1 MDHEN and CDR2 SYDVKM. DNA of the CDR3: TGTGCCAGCAGTCGACCATTTCGGGGTTTCGCAGATACGCAGTATTTT. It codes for CASSRPFRGFADTQYF.

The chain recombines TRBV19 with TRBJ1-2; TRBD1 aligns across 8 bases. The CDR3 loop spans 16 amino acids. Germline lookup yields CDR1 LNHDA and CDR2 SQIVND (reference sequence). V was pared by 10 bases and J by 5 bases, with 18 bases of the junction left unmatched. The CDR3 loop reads CATQSRGQGRGYGYTF. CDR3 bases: TGTGCCACACAATCACGCGGACAGGGCAGGGGTTATGGCTACACCTTC.

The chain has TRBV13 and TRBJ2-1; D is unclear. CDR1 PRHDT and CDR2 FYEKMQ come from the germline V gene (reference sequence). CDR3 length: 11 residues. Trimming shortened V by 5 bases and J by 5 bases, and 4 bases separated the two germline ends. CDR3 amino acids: CASSLDNEQFF. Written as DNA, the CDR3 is TGTGCCAGCAGCCTCGACAATGAGCAGTTCTTC. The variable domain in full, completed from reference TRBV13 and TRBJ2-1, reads AAGVIQSPRHLIKEKRETATLKCYPIPRHDTVYWYQQGPGQDPQFLISFYEKMQSDKGSIPDRFSAQQFSDYHSELNMSSLELGDSALYFCASSLDNEQFFGPGTRLTVL.

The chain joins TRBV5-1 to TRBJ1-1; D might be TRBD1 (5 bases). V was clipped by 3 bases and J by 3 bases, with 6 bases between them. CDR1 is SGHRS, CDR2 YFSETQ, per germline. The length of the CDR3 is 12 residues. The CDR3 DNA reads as TGCGCCAGCAGCTCGGGGGACACTGAAGCTTTCTTT. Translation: CASSSGDTEAFF.

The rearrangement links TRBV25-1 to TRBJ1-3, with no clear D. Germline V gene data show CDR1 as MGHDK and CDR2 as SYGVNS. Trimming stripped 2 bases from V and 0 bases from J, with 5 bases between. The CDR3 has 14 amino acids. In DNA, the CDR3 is TGTGCCAGCAGTGAAGCGGGCTCTGGAAACACCATATATTTT. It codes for CASSEAGSGNTIYF.

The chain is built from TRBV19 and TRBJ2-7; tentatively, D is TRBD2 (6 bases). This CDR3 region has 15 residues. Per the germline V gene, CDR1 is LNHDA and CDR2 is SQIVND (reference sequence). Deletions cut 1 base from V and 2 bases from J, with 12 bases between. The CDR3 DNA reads TGTGCCAGTAGTATAGGGACACGGGAGACCTACGAGCAGTACTTC. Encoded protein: CASSIGTRETYEQYF.